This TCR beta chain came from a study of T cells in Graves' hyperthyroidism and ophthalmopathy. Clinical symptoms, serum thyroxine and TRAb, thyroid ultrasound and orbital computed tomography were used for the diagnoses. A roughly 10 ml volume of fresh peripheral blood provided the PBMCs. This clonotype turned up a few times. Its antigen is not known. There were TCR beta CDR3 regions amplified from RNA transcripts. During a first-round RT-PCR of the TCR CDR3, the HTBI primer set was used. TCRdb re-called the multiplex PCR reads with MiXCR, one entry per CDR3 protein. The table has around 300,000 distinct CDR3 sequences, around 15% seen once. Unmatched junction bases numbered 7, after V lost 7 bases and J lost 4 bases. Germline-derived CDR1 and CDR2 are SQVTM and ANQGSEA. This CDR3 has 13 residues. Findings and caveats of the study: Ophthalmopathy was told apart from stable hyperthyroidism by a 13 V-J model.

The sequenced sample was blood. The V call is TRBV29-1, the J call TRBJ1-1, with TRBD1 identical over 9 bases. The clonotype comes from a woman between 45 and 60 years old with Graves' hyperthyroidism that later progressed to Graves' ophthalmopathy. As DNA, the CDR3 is TGCAGCGCCGAACGGGACAGGGCCACTGAAGCTTTCTTT. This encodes CSAERDRATEAFF.